This TCR beta chain was retrieved from a study of beta chain features in type 1 diabetes. In the study overall: Cell yields, gender and age were comparable in patients and healthy donors.

Note on this clone: The antigen is not known. The sample holds other DNA sequences that translate to the same CDR3.

Germline CDR1 is SEHNR and CDR2 is FQNEAQ (reference sequence). The CDR3 has 13 residues. The V and J ends lost 5 bases and 0 bases respectively, with 6 bases between them. Reverse transcription of all isolated RNA meant that expressed TCRB transcripts were sequenced. TCRdb's table, derived via immunoSEQ multiplex PCR, lists solely in-frame clones and lacks some. Of roughly 180,000 clones listed, approximately 8% are singletons. Study findings and constraints: Fewer insertions but more deletions were seen at VDJ junctions in type 1 diabetes patients. Within each of all four CD4+ subsets, Type 1 diabetes patients had TCRB CDR3s that were moderately but significantly shorter.

Sorted populations were all over 98% pure. The sequence was collected from a woman in her forties with type 1 diabetes. Sequencing input: central memory CD4+ T cells from blood. The V gene is TRBV7-9, the J gene TRBJ2-3; D not resolved. The CDR3 region is CASSPSSTDTQYF. The CDR3 DNA reads as TGTGCCAGCAGCCCATCCAGCACAGATACGCAGTATTTT. Looking up the rest from reference TRBV7-9 and TRBJ2-3 gives the full variable domain: DTGVSQNPRHKITKRGQNVTFRCDPISEHNRLYWYRQTLGQGPEFLTYFQNEAQLEKSRLLSDRFSAERPKGSFSTLEIQRTEQGDSAMYLCASSPSSTDTQYFGPGTRLTVL.